This T cell receptor (beta chain) was observed in a study of T-cell memory formation after mild COVID-19. Looking at the study overall: Across donors, TCR clusters were largely donor specific. Study-level points and caveats: That cross-reactive memory joined was suggested by some responding clones appearing in pre-infection memory. A balance of CD4 and CD8 characterized clones contracting day 15 to 85, whereas later expanders leaned CD4+.

This CDR3 spans 16 amino acids. The germline V gene encodes CDR1 LGHNA and CDR2 YNFKEQ. V shed 1 base and J 5 bases; nucleotides not matched to a gene: 3. This clonotype was seen a few times. Its antigen is as yet unknown. The TCR alpha and TCR beta cDNA libraries, bearing sample barcodes and UMIs, were generated by 5'RACE using constant-segment primers. One entry per CDR3 protein, called by TCRdb with MiXCR from the 5' RACE reads. The table has some 440,000 distinct CDR3 sequences, approximately 23% seen once. Material for sequencing was PBMCs or a T cell subset sorted from them (not recorded which). This chain uses TRBV4-2 with TRBJ2-3, with TRBD2 matching 13 bases. The TCR was taken from an adult woman who had mild COVID-19 (a few samples of this study predate the infection). Cell type and time point are not known. The CDR3 nucleotides read TGTGCCAGCAGCCAAGGACTAGCGGGGGGCCGAGATACGCAGTATTTT. As protein: CASSQGLAGGRDTQYF.